This T cell receptor (beta chain) was identified in a study of T cells in Graves' hyperthyroidism and ophthalmopathy. The overall study: Blood from the periphery was taken at initial diagnosis, before any treatment.

This clonotype was seen more than once but under ten times. Amplified TCR beta CDR3 regions derived from RNA transcripts. The TCR CDR3 was amplified in a first-round RT-PCR using the HTBI primer set. TCRdb ran MiXCR on the multiplex PCR reads and lists one entry per CDR3 protein. This sample has fewer than 650,000 distinct CDR3 sequences, with 14% to 15% found just once. The germline CDR1 and CDR2 sequences are SNHLY and FYNNEI. V was cut by 8 bases and J by 3 bases, with 15 bases left in between. CDR3 length: 14 amino acids. The specimen was blood. V and J are TRBV2 and TRBJ2-3, with D perhaps TRBD2 (5 bases). The source is a woman aged 40 to 50 with Graves' ophthalmopathy. CDR3 loop: CASYSLERTDTQYF. In nucleotides, the CDR3 is TGTGCCAGCTACTCCCTCGAGCGGACAGATACGCAGTATTTT.